This is a list of T cell receptor beta chains from one sample in a study of blood T cell repertoires in COVID-19. Produced via immunoSEQ multiplex PCR; TCRdb's table is partial and in-frame only. The sample consists of some 170,000 clones, roughly 84% of them appearing once. Sequences were obtained from PBMCs or T cells enriched from blood (not recorded which). These receptor sequences come from a human donor with acute COVID-19. The donor label of this sample is uncertain. Each CDR3 is given with its conserved first and last residue. A D gene is named only where the DNA matches it firmly.

v_call: TRBV30
d_call: NA
j_call: TRBJ1-2
cdr3_nt: TGTGCCTGGAGTGGGCGGTACTGGGGCTACACCTTC
cdr3_aa: CAWSGRYWGYTF

v_call: TRBV9
d_call: NA
j_call: TRBJ1-1
cdr3_nt: TGTGCCAGCAGCGTAGATGCAGGGCCGGACACTGAAGCTTTCTTT
cdr3_aa: CASSVDAGPDTEAFF

v_call: TRBV3-1/TRBV3-2
d_call: TRBD1
j_call: TRBJ2-2
cdr3_nt: TGTGCCAGCAGCCCTGCCCACAGGGGAAACGGGGAGCTGTTTTTT
cdr3_aa: CASSPAHRGNGELFF

v_call: TRBV10-3
d_call: NA
j_call: TRBJ1-2
cdr3_nt: TGTGCCATCATTGAGGAGGGCCCAAACTATGGCTACACCTTC
cdr3_aa: CAIIEEGPNYGYTF

v_call: TRBV4-2
d_call: NA
j_call: TRBJ1-2
cdr3_nt: TGTGCCAGCAGCCAAGAAATAAACATAAAGAACTATGGCTACACCTTC
cdr3_aa: CASSQEINIKNYGYTF

v_call: TRBV10-3
d_call: NA
j_call: TRBJ2-3
cdr3_nt: TGTGCCAGCCAACAGGCCTGCGGGACACCGGGAGGAGATACGCAGTATTTT
cdr3_aa: CASQQACGTPGGDTQYF

v_call: TRBV7-2
d_call: NA
j_call: TRBJ2-5
cdr3_nt: TGTGCCAGCAGATTTACAGGGCGGGGGGAGACCCAGTACTTC
cdr3_aa: CASRFTGRGETQYF

v_call: TRBV5-4
d_call: TRBD2
j_call: TRBJ2-7
cdr3_nt: TGTGCCAGCAGCCCGGGGGGGGGCAGAAGTGTCGAGCAGTACTTC
cdr3_aa: CASSPGGGRSVEQYF

v_call: TRBV9
d_call: NA
j_call: TRBJ2-1
cdr3_nt: TGTGCCAGCAGCGTCGGGGCGGGGGCGACCAATGAGCAGTTCTTC
cdr3_aa: CASSVGAGATNEQFF

v_call: TRBV3-1/TRBV3-2
d_call: TRBD2
j_call: TRBJ2-1
cdr3_nt: TGTGCCAGCAGCCAAAAGCGGGGGGCATACAATGAGCAGTTCTTC
cdr3_aa: CASSQKRGAYNEQFF

v_call: TRBV6-2/TRBV6-3
d_call: TRBD2
j_call: TRBJ2-3
cdr3_nt: TGTGCCAGCAGCCCTACTAGCGGGGGGTCGACAGATACGCAGTATTTT
cdr3_aa: CASSPTSGGSTDTQYF

v_call: TRBV10-3
d_call: TRBD1
j_call: TRBJ1-5
cdr3_nt: TGTGCCATCAGTGAATTAACAGGGGGCGAGCAGCCCCAGCATTTT
cdr3_aa: CAISELTGGEQPQHF